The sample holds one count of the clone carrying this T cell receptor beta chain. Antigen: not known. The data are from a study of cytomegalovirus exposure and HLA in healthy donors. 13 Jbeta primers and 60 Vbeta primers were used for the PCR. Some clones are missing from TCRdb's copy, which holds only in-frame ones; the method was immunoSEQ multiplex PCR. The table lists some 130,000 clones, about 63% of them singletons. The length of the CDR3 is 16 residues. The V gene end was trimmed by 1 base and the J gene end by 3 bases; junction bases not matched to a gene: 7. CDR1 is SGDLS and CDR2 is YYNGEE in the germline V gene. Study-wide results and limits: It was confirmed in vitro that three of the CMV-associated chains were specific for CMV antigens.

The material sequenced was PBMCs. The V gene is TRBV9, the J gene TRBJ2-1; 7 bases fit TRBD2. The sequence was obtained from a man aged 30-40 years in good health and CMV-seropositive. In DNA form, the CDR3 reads TGTGCCAGCAGCGTATCTCCGGGAGGACACTACAATGAGCAGTTCTTC. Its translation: CASSVSPGGHYNEQFF.